The rows below give T cell receptor beta chains drawn from one sample of a study of T-cell reconstitution after alpha-beta-depleted transplantation in children. TCRdb re-called the PCR reads through MiXCR, storing one row per CDR3 protein. The profile shows 300,000 to 400,000 distinct CDR3 sequences, around 15% of them singletons. The material was PBMCs, mostly from graft donor cells, obtained 360 days after TCRalphabeta/CD19-depleted stem cell transplant. These receptor sequences come from a male patient between 2 and 15 years old who had a stem cell transplant for acute lymphoblastic leukemia, so the T cells may come from the graft donor. CDR3s include the opening cysteine and the closing phenylalanine or tryptophan. The order of the fields is J gene, clone size, V gene, D gene, CDR3 protein, CDR3 DNA. A D gene is named only where the DNA matches it firmly. Rows may omit the clone size; those that give it use once, few, many or a size class.

TRBJ2-7	-	TRBV10-3	-	CAISGRTVGTYEQYF	TGTGCCATCAGTGGGCGCACAGTAGGGACGTACGAGCAGTACTTC
TRBJ2-7	-	TRBV14	-	CASSPLGDGWSYEQYF	TGTGCCAGCAGCCCCCTGGGTGACGGTTGGTCCTACGAGCAGTACTTC
TRBJ2-5	few	TRBV12-3/TRBV12-4	-	CASSFSSNQGWGETQYF	TGTGCCAGCAGTTTTAGTTCGAACCAGGGTTGGGGGGAGACCCAGTACTTC
TRBJ2-7	-	TRBV5-8	-	CASSLEGVLAEDYEQYF	TGTGCCAGCAGCTTGGAGGGGGTGTTAGCGGAAGACTACGAGCAGTACTTC
TRBJ2-1	few	TRBV24-1	-	CATSDWAGTSRKSSYNEQFF	TGTGCCACCAGTGATTGGGCCGGGACGAGTAGGAAGAGCTCCTACAATGAGCAGTTCTTC
TRBJ2-1	many	TRBV20-1	-	CSAPTGREQFF	TGCAGTGCTCCGACCGGGCGGGAGCAGTTCTTC
TRBJ2-1	-	TRBV5-1	-	CASSLWTGRGGVNYNEQFF	TGCGCCAGCAGCTTGTGGACAGGGCGCGGGGGAGTCAACTACAATGAGCAGTTCTTC
TRBJ2-7	-	TRBV12-5	TRBD2	CASGLVLNPTSEYEQYF	TGTGCTAGTGGTTTGGTACTAAACCCGACTAGCGAATACGAGCAGTACTTC
TRBJ2-5	many	TRBV4-1	-	CASSQDRLALQETQYF	TGCGCCAGCAGCCAAGATCGTCTAGCGCTCCAAGAGACCCAGTACTTC
TRBJ2-1	many	TRBV5-6	TRBD1	CASRGWRTGYYNEQFF	TGTGCCAGCAGGGGATGGAGGACAGGGTACTACAATGAGCAGTTCTTC
TRBJ2-7	many	TRBV11-2	TRBD1	CASSLDLGTGTPYEQYF	TGTGCCAGCAGCTTAGATCTGGGGACAGGGACACCCTACGAGCAGTACTTC
TRBJ2-1	few	TRBV9	-	CASSTPPGTPYNEQFF	TGTGCCAGCAGCACCCCTCCCGGGACTCCCTACAATGAGCAGTTCTTC
TRBJ2-1	-	TRBV7-9	-	CASSVLANNEQFF	TGTGCCAGCAGCGTTCTAGCGAACAATGAGCAGTTCTTC
TRBJ2-5	-	TRBV7-7	-	CASSPSGQQETQYF	TGTGCTAGCAGCCCGAGCGGGCAACAAGAGACCCAGTACTTC
TRBJ2-2	-	TRBV12-3/TRBV12-4	TRBD1	CASRTGVVNTGELFF	TGTGCCAGCAGGACAGGGGTCGTGAACACCGGGGAGCTGTTTTTT
TRBJ2-2	-	TRBV27	-	CASSSEDWPNTGELFF	TGTGCCAGCAGTTCCGAGGACTGGCCAAACACCGGGGAGCTGTTTTTT
TRBJ1-2	-	TRBV5-1	-	CASSPTENYGYTF	TGCGCCAGCAGCCCTACCGAAAACTATGGCTACACCTTC
TRBJ2-5	few	TRBV5-1	TRBD1	CASTRTGKETQYF	TGCGCCAGCACTAGGACAGGGAAAGAGACCCAGTACTTC
TRBJ1-1	-	TRBV7-9	TRBD1	CAHSSPGQGRAEAFF	TGTGCTCACTCTTCACCCGGACAGGGTCGAGCTGAAGCTTTCTTT
TRBJ2-1	-	TRBV28	TRBD2	CASSLTPTSGREYEQFF	TGTGCCAGCAGCTTAACTCCTACTAGCGGGAGGGAATATGAGCAGTTCTTC
TRBJ2-3	few	TRBV11-3	TRBD2	CASSPRAGSTDTQYF	TGTGCCAGCAGCCCCAGAGCGGGAAGCACAGATACGCAGTATTTT
TRBJ2-5	many	TRBV5-1	-	CASSLAPAVDQETQYF	TGCGCCAGCAGCTTGGCCCCAGCGGTTGATCAAGAGACCCAGTACTTC
TRBJ2-7	-	TRBV27	TRBD1	CASSLVLGQGVYEQYF	TGTGCCAGCAGTTTGGTCCTCGGACAGGGGGTTTACGAGCAGTACTTC
TRBJ2-1	many	TRBV10-3	-	CAISKRGWNEQFF	TGTGCCATCAGCAAGAGAGGGTGGAATGAGCAGTTCTTC
TRBJ2-3	few	TRBV27	-	CASSLYYPGLDTQYF	TGTGCCAGCAGTTTATACTACCCCGGGCTGGATACGCAGTATTTT
TRBJ1-2	-	TRBV2	TRBD1	CASSPGTVLQRGGYGYTF	TGTGCCAGCAGTCCCGGGACAGTGCTTCAACGGGGTGGCTATGGCTACACCTTC
TRBJ1-2	-	TRBV28	-	CASSLLGTVNYGYTF	TGTGCCAGCAGTTTATTGGGGACGGTAAACTATGGCTACACCTTC
TRBJ2-5	-	TRBV4-2	TRBD1	CASSQDRGRETQYF	TGTGCCAGCAGCCAGGACAGGGGGCGGGAGACCCAGTACTTC
TRBJ2-7	-	TRBV5-6	-	CASSPGFSYEQYF	TGTGCCAGCAGCCCCGGGTTCTCCTACGAGCAGTACTTC
TRBJ2-7	-	TRBV9	-	CASSVDGSGVYEQYF	TGTGCCAGCAGCGTAGATGGTAGCGGCGTCTACGAGCAGTACTTC
TRBJ1-3	-	TRBV4-2	TRBD1	CASTDRAAGNTIYF	TGTGCCAGCACAGACAGGGCAGCGGGAAACACCATATATTTT
TRBJ2-3	-	TRBV10-3	TRBD2	CAISVSGSPADTQYF	TGTGCCATCAGTGTTAGCGGGAGTCCCGCAGATACGCAGTATTTT
TRBJ2-6	-	TRBV20-1	-	CSAAASQGLGANVLTF	TGCAGTGCTGCGGCCTCCCAGGGTTTGGGGGCCAACGTCCTGACTTTC
TRBJ2-7	-	TRBV12-3/TRBV12-4	-	CASRREGPSYEQYF	TGTGCCAGCCGGAGAGAGGGGCCCTCCTACGAGCAGTACTTC
TRBJ2-7	few	TRBV4-1	-	CASSQTQGYEQYF	TGCGCCAGCAGCCAAACACAGGGCTACGAGCAGTACTTC
TRBJ2-7	-	TRBV5-6	TRBD1	CASSHGPPGQGSYEQYF	TGTGCCAGCAGCCACGGGCCGCCGGGACAGGGATCCTACGAGCAGTACTTC
TRBJ2-6	-	TRBV7-3	-	CASSLQGRGANVLTF	TGTGCCAGCAGCTTACAGGGTCGGGGGGCCAACGTCCTGACTTTC
TRBJ1-5	-	TRBV6-2/TRBV6-3	-	CASSYIWSNQPQHF	TGTGCCAGCAGTTATATCTGGAGCAATCAGCCCCAGCATTTT
TRBJ2-1	-	TRBV4-2	-	CASSQAPGGFYNEQFF	TGTGCCAGCAGCCAAGCTCCGGGGGGCTTTTACAATGAGCAGTTCTTC
TRBJ2-4	-	TRBV29-1	-	CSALKPLAPAQNIQYF	TGCAGCGCCCTGAAGCCCCTAGCGCCGGCCCAAAACATTCAGTACTTC
TRBJ2-3	-	TRBV10-3	TRBD2	CAVSGTKDTQYF	TGTGCCGTTAGCGGGACAAAAGATACGCAGTATTTT
TRBJ2-5	-	TRBV4-2	-	CASSQDFQYQETQYF	TGTGCCAGCAGCCAAGACTTCCAGTACCAAGAGACCCAGTACTTC
TRBJ2-7	few	TRBV20-1	TRBD2	CSARGSSGRGYEQYF	TGCAGTGCTAGAGGGTCTAGCGGGAGAGGCTACGAGCAGTACTTC
TRBJ1-5	many	TRBV27	TRBD1	CAAGQAFYSNQPQHF	TGTGCCGCCGGACAGGCCTTTTATAGCAATCAGCCCCAGCATTTT
TRBJ1-1	-	TRBV7-9	-	CASSPRRNTEAFF	TGTGCCAGCAGCCCAAGACGGAACACTGAAGCTTTCTTT
TRBJ2-5	few	TRBV9	TRBD2	CASSVDPSGGQTQYF	TGTGCCAGCAGCGTAGATCCTAGCGGAGGGCAGACCCAGTACTTC
TRBJ1-3	few	TRBV12-3/TRBV12-4	-	CASSFSGSGNTIYF	TGTGCCAGCAGTTTCTCGGGATCTGGAAACACCATATATTTT
TRBJ2-5	many	TRBV5-1	-	CASSASQETQYF	TGCGCCAGCAGCGCCTCCCAAGAGACCCAGTACTTC
TRBJ2-1	many	TRBV12-3/TRBV12-4	-	CASSLAGVYNEQFF	TGTGCCAGCAGTTTAGCGGGAGTGTACAATGAGCAGTTCTTC